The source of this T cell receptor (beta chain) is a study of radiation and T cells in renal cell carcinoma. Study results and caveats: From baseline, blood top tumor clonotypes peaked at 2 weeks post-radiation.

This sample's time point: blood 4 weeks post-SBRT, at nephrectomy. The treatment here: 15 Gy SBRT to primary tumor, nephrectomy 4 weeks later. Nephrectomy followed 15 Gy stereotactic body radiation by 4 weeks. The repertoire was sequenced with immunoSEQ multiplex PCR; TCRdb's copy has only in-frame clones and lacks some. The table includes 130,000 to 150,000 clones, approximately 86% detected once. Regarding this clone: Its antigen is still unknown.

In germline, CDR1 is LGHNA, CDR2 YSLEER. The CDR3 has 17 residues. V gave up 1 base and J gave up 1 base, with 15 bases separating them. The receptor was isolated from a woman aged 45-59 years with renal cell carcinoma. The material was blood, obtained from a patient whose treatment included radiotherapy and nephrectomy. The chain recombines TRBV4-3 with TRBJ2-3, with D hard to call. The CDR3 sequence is CASSQASPDLGTDTQYF. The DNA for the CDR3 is TGCGCCAGCAGCCAAGCCTCCCCGGACCTGGGCACAGATACGCAGTATTTT.